A single sample gave rise to the 8 T cell receptor beta chains below, sequenced in a study of CD8 T cells in ankylosing spondylitis. TCRdb analysed the 5' RACE reads with MiXCR anew, one entry per CDR3 protein. The sample holds approximately 130,000 distinct CDR3 sequences; roughly 10% are singletons and the top ten take about 3.8%. The sequenced sample was blood, either unsorted or a sorted T cell fraction (not recorded which). The receptors originated from a female donor with ankylosing spondylitis or in good health (not recorded which).

To note about this clonotype: A much larger clonotype is one base distant, so this may be a read error. CDR3 DNA sequence: TGTGTCAGCAGTGAAGACAGGGGGCTCACTGAAGCTTTCTTT. It translates to CVSSEDRGLTEAFF. V and J are TRBV12-3 or TRBV12-4 and TRBJ1-1; TRBD1 matches at 10 bases. There are 14 residues in the CDR3.

The sample holds many counts of this clonotype. The V and J genes are TRBV5-1 and TRBJ1-1; maybe TRBD1 (5 bases). The CDR3 has 12 residues. V lost 3 bases and J lost 3, with 6 bases in between. In germline, CDR1 is SGHRS, CDR2 YFSETQ. In DNA, the CDR3 is TGCGCCAGCAGCTCGGGACACACTGAAGCTTTCTTT. Translation gives CASSSGHTEAFF.

The J gene is TRBJ2-7, the V gene TRBV23-1, with D perhaps TRBD1 or TRBD2 (5 bases each). TRBV23-1 is an open reading frame whose function is uncertain. V was clipped by 0 bases and J by 2 bases, with 14 bases between them. The CDR3 has 16 amino acids. CDR3 region: CASSQSRGFPPYEQYF. The CDR3 coding sequence is TGCGCCAGCAGTCAATCGAGGGGTTTCCCTCCCTACGAGCAGTACTTC.

This clonotype was counted at least ten times. The chain combines TRBV6-5 with TRBJ1-4; TRBD1 aligns across 7 bases. Germline CDR1 MNHEY, CDR2 SVGAGI. V trimming: 0 bases; J trimming: 7 bases; junction bases outside the gene matches: 5. The CDR3 totals 15 residues. The CDR3 DNA is TGTGCCAGCAGTTACTCGACAGGGAGTAGTGAAAAACTGTTTTTT. Amino acids: CASSYSTGSSEKLFF.

This clonotype was seen repeatedly, ten times or more. V is TRBV12-3 or TRBV12-4 and J is TRBJ1-3; no firm D call. The CDR3 is 10 amino acids. V was pared by 8 bases and J by 4 bases, with 3 bases between. CDR3 in amino acids: CASHGNTIYF. CDR3 DNA sequence: TGTGCCAGCCACGGAAACACCATATATTTT.

The chain links TRBV6-5 to TRBJ1-1, with TRBD1 matching 7 bases. V shed 4 bases and J 6 bases; nucleotides not matched to a gene: 8. Germline V gives CDR1 MNHEY, CDR2 SVGAGI. CDR3 size: 14 residues. CDR3 protein: CASSSYRGAPEAFF. For the CDR3, the DNA is TGTGCCAGCAGTTCGTACAGGGGAGCCCCTGAAGCTTTCTTT.

The table lists this clonotype with many counts. The chain combines TRBV6-5 with TRBJ2-1, with TRBD2 identical over 8 bases. The J segment lost 7 bases and the V segment lost 4 bases, leaving 9 bases of the junction unmatched. CDR3 length equals 15 residues. From germline, CDR1 is MNHEY and CDR2 SVGAGI. The CDR3 DNA reads as TGTGCCAGCAGTTCTCCGAGCGGGGGCAGGAATGAGCAGTTCTTC. It translates to CASSSPSGGRNEQFF.

Concerning this clonotype: At one end the junction does not follow the germline gene, possibly because of a read error. The chain joins TRBV14 to TRBJ2-1; tentative D call: TRBD2 (7 bases). Germline V gives CDR1 SGHDN, CDR2 FVKESK. The CDR3 totals 16 residues. The CDR3 spells CVSSQRKGGSYNEQFF. Here the CDR3 DNA reads TGTGTCAGCAGCCAACGAAAGGGGGGGTCCTACAATGAGCAGTTCTTC.